The 14 T cell receptor beta chains presented below share a single source sample, sequenced in a study of blood T cell repertoires in COVID-19. Repertoires were generated with immunoSEQ multiplex PCR, while TCRdb's copy carries only in-frame clones and drops some. Found here are roughly 120,000 clones, around 85% of them singletons; the top ten hold roughly 3.2%. The sample was peripheral blood. These receptors were obtained from an elderly woman with COVID-19, enrolled during active disease.

This clone was observed a single time. The chain joins TRBV9 to TRBJ2-2; 8 positions match TRBD2. CDR1 is SGDLS, CDR2 YYNGEE, per germline. The trim removed 2 bases at V and 0 bases at J, leaving 3 bases unmatched. The CDR3 is made up of 16 amino acids. DNA for the CDR3: TGTGCCAGCAGCGTCAGACTAGCGACGAACACCGGGGAGCTGTTTTTT. Protein sequence: CASSVRLATNTGELFF.

In this sample, this clone turned up a few times. The rearrangement uses TRBV9 and TRBJ1-3; 9 bases match TRBD1. The germline CDR1 and CDR2 sequences are SGDLS and YYNGEE. Germline trimming cut 6 bases from V and 2 bases from J; bases unmatched to any gene: 3. The CDR3 is 14 residues long. DNA of the CDR3: TGTGCCAGCACCGGGACAGGGACTGGAAACACCATATATTTT. Translating it yields CASTGTGTGNTIYF.

The V gene is TRBV20-1, the J gene TRBJ2-5, with D unclear. The CDR3 is made up of 11 amino acids. Germline CDR1 is DFQATT and CDR2 is SNEGSKA (reference sequence). The V and J ends lost 5 bases and 5 bases respectively, with 9 bases between them. The CDR3 loop reads CSAGPAETQYF. CDR3 in DNA: TGCAGTGCTGGGCCCGCGGAGACCCAGTACTTC.

This rearrangement joins TRBV5-4 to TRBJ1-6; D call uncertain. From germline, CDR1 is SGHNT and CDR2 YYREEE (reference sequence). The CDR3 is 15 residues long. Trimming left V 0 bases short and J 6 bases short, with 10 bases between. In nucleotides, the CDR3 is TGTGCCAGCAGCTTGGGGCCAGCGACTAATTCACCCCTCCACTTT. It codes for CASSLGPATNSPLHF.

The chain combines TRBV5-4 with TRBJ2-7, with D maybe TRBD1 (6 bases). The CDR3 is 14 amino acids. V lost 2 bases to trimming and J lost 4 bases, with 13 bases between them. Germline V CDR1 and CDR2: SGHNT, YYREEE (reference sequence). Written as DNA, the CDR3 is TGTGCCAGCAGCTTACACAGGGATTCGTACGAGCAGTACTTC. This translates into CASSLHRDSYEQYF. Combining the CDR3 with reference TRBV5-4 and TRBJ2-7 gives the whole variable domain ETGVTQSPTHLIKTRGQQVTLRCSSQSGHNTVSWYQQALGQGPQFIFQYYREEENGRGNFPPRFSGLQFPNYSSELNVNALELDDSALYLCASSLHRDSYEQYFGPGTRLTVT.

The gene calls are TRBV28 and TRBJ2-7, with TRBD1 as a possible D gene (6 bases). From germline, CDR1 is MDHEN and CDR2 SYDVKM. The length of the CDR3 is 14 residues. V lost 8 bases and J 2 bases, leaving 16 bases between the germline ends. CDR3 in DNA: TGTGCCAGCCGGGCCCCGGGACAAGCCTACGAGCAGTACTTC. Translating gives CASRAPGQAYEQYF.

V gene TRBV11-2 combines with J gene TRBJ2-1, with 7 bases identical to TRBD2. Germline trimming cut 0 bases from V and 4 bases from J; bases unmatched to any gene: 3. This CDR3 contains 15 residues. Germline loops: CDR1 SGHAT, CDR2 FQNNGV. The CDR3 nucleotides are TGTGCCAGCAGCTTAGAGGCTAGCGGTTACAATGAGCAGTTCTTC. It codes for CASSLEASGYNEQFF. Complete variable domain (other parts from reference TRBV11-2 and TRBJ2-1): EAGVAQSPRYKIIEKRQSVAFWCNPISGHATLYWYQQILGQGPKLLIQFQNNGVVDDSQLPKDRFSAERLKGVDSTLKIQPAKLEDSAVYLCASSLEASGYNEQFFGPGTRLTVL.

V gene TRBV29-1 combines with J gene TRBJ2-2; D is possibly TRBD1 (6 bases). CDR3 size: 15 residues. The germline V gene has CDR1 SQVTM and CDR2 ANQGSEA. The V end lost 6 bases, the J end lost 0 bases, and 14 bases lay between the germline ends. CDR3 coding DNA: TGCAGCGTCCGCGGACAGACCACGAACACCGGGGAGCTGTTTTTT. This codes for CSVRGQTTNTGELFF.

This rearrangement joins TRBV2 to TRBJ2-2; TRBD1 aligns across 8 bases. CDR3 length: 16 residues. J was trimmed by 6 bases and V by 6 bases; bases with no gene match: 12. Per germline, CDR1 SNHLY and CDR2 FYNNEI. CDR3 in amino acids: CASSRSLGQVPGELFF. The CDR3 nucleotides are TGTGCCAGCAGCCGCTCACTGGGACAGGTCCCCGGGGAGCTGTTTTTT.

V usage is TRBV15 and J usage is TRBJ2-1; D might be TRBD2 (5 bases). Between the trimmed V and J ends, which lost 0 bases and 6 bases, there was a span of 15 bases. The CDR3 contains 16 residues. Germline CDR1 LNHNV, CDR2 YYDKDF (reference sequence). The CDR3 sequence is CATSREASGAANEQFF. The DNA for the CDR3 is TGTGCCACCAGCAGAGAGGCGAGCGGTGCTGCCAATGAGCAGTTCTTC.

This clone is a singleton in its sample. The CDR3 reads CASSGGLALHQETQYF. The CDR3 region has the DNA TGTGCCAGCAGCGGAGGACTAGCGCTACATCAAGAGACCCAGTACTTC. The J gene is TRBJ2-5, the V gene TRBV9; 9 bases align to TRBD2. Germline lookup yields CDR1 SGDLS and CDR2 YYNGEE. CDR3 length: 16 amino acids. J was trimmed by 2 bases and V by 3 bases; bases with no gene match: 8.

The chain recombines TRBV14 with TRBJ2-5; D gene uncertain. Looked up from germline, CDR1 is SGHDN and CDR2 is FVKESK. Trimming took off 5 bases at V and 4 bases at J, with 5 bases between the two ends. CDR3 length equals 11 residues. The CDR3 loop reads CASSVRETQYF. CDR3 coding DNA: TGTGCCAGCAGCGTTCGAGAGACCCAGTACTTC.

The J gene is TRBJ1-3, the V gene TRBV4-3; the D is unclear. Germline V gene sequence: CDR1 LGHNA, CDR2 YSLEER. The CDR3 is 17 residues long. Trimming removed 0 bases at V and 2 bases at J, with 14 bases between. CDR3 nucleotides: TGCGCCAGCAGCCAAGATCTCCCGGGGTCCACTGGAAACACCATATATTTT. It yields the protein CASSQDLPGSTGNTIYF.

This rearrangement joins TRBV5-4 to TRBJ2-5; D is unresolved. Trimming removed 2 bases from V and 4 bases from J, with 18 bases in between. The germline V gene encodes CDR1 SGHNT and CDR2 YYREEE (reference sequence). CDR3 length: 16 amino acids. CDR3 sequence (DNA): TGTGCCAGCAGCTTTGGAGTCTCTGGCGTTGGAGAGACCCAGTACTTC. It is translated as CASSFGVSGVGETQYF.